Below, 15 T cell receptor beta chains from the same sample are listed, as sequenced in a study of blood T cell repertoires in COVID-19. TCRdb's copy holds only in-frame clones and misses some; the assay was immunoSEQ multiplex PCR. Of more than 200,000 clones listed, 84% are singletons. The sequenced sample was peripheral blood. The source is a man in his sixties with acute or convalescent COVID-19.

CDR3 in DNA: TGTGCCAGCATACGTCAGGGGGCTAACGGGGAGCTGTTTTTT. It specifies CASIRQGANGELFF. The V gene is TRBV27, the J gene TRBJ2-2; 8 bases match TRBD1. Looked up from germline, CDR1 is MNHEY and CDR2 is SMNVEV (reference sequence). V trimming: 7 bases; J trimming: 7 bases; junction bases outside the gene matches: 8. This CDR3 has 14 amino acids.

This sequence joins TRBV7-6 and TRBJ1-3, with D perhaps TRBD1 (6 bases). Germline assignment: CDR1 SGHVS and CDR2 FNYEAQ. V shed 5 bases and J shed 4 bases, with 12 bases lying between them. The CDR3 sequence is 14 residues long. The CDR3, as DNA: TGTGCCAGCAGCCCGGACAGCCTCGGAAACACCATATATTTT. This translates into CASSPDSLGNTIYF.

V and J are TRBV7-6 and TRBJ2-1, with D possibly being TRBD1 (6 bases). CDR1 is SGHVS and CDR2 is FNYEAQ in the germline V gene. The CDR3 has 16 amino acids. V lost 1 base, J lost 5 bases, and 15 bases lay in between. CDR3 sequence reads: CASSLEARGGDNEQFF. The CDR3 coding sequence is TGTGCCAGCAGCTTAGAGGCCAGGGGCGGCGACAATGAGCAGTTCTTC.

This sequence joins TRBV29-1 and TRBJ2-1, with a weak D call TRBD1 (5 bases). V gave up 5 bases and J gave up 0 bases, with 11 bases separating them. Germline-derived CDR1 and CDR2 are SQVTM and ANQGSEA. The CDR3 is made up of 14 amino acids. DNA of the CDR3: TGCAGCGTTCCTGACAGACGCTCCTACAATGAGCAGTTCTTC. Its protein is CSVPDRRSYNEQFF.

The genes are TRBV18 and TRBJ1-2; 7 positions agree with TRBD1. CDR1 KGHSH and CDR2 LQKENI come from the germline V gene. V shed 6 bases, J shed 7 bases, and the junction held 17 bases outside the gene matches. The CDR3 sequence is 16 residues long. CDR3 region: CASSESGTAVMRGYTF. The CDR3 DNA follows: TGTGCCAGCTCGGAGTCCGGGACAGCCGTGATGCGTGGCTACACCTTC.

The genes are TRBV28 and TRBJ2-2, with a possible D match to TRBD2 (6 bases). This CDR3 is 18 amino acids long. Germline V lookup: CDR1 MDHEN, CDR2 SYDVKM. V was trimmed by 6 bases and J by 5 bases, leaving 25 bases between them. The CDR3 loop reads CASRPNSGLEGVTGELFF. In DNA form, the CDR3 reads TGTGCCAGCAGACCCAACTCGGGACTTGAGGGCGTAACCGGGGAGCTGTTTTTT.

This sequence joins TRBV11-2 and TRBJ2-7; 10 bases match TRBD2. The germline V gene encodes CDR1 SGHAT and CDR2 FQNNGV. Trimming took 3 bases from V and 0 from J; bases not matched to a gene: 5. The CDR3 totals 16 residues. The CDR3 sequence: CASSLLTSGDSYEQYF. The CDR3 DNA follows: TGTGCCAGCAGCTTGTTAACTAGCGGGGACTCCTACGAGCAGTACTTC.

The CDR3 region has the DNA TGTGCCAGTAGAAAACCCGGGACAGGGGGAAACACCGGGGAGCTGTTTTTT. Translation gives CASRKPGTGGNTGELFF. This chain joins TRBV19 and TRBJ2-2; 11 positions match TRBD1. Germline trimming cut 6 bases from V and 2 bases from J; bases unmatched to any gene: 8. CDR3 size: 17 residues. Looked up from germline, CDR1 is LNHDA and CDR2 is SQIVND (reference sequence).

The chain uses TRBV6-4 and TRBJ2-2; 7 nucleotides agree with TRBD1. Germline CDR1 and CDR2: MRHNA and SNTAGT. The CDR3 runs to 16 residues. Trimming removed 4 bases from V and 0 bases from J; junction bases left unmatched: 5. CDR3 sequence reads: CASSAGTEANTGELFF. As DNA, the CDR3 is TGTGCCAGCAGTGCGGGGACAGAAGCGAACACCGGGGAGCTGTTTTTT.

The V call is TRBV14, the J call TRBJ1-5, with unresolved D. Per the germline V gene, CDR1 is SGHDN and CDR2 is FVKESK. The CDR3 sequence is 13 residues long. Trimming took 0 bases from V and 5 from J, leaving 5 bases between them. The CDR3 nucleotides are TGTGCCAGCAGCCAAGATCTGTATCAGCCCCAGCATTTT. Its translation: CASSQDLYQPQHF. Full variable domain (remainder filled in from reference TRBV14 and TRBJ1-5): EAGVTQFPSHSVIEKGQTVTLRCDPISGHDNLYWYRRVMGKEIKFLLHFVKESKQDESGMPNNRFLAERTGGTYSTLKVQPAELEDSGVYFCASSQDLYQPQHFGDGTRLSIL.

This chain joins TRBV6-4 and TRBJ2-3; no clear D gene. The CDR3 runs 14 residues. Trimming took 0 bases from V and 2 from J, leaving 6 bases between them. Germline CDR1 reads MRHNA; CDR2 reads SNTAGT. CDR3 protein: CASSDSGSTDTQYF. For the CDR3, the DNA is TGTGCCAGCAGTGACTCGGGCTCCACAGATACGCAGTATTTT.

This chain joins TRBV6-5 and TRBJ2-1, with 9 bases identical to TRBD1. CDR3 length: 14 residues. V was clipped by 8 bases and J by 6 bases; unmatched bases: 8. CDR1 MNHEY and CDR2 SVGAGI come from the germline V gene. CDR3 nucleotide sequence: TGTGCCAGCTTCTGGGACAGGGCAAGCAATGAGCAGTTCTTC. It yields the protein CASFWDRASNEQFF.

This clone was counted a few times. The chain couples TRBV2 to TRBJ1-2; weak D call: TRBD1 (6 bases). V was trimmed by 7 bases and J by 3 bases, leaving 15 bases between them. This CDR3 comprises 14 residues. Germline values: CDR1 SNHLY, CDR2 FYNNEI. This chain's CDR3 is CASTGTGTYYGYTF. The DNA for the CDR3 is TGTGCCAGCACCGGAACAGGGACCTACTATGGCTACACCTTC.

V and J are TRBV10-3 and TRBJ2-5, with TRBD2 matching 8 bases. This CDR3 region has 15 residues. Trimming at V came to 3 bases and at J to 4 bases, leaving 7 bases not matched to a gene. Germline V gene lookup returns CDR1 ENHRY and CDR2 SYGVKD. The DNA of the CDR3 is TGTGCCATCAGTGAATCGGGACTAGGAGTAGAGACCCAGTACTTC. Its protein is CAISESGLGVETQYF.

The CDR3 bases are TGTGCCAGCAGCTTATTGGGGACGGGGGACATTCAGTACTTC. Protein: CASSLLGTGDIQYF. The chain has TRBV7-9 and TRBJ2-4, with TRBD2 as a possible D gene (6 bases). V was cut by 2 bases and J by 8 bases, with 13 bases left in between. This CDR3 spans 14 amino acids. CDR1 is SEHNR, CDR2 FQNEAQ, per germline (reference sequence). The complete variable domain, with remaining parts taken from reference TRBV7-9 and TRBJ2-4, reads DTGVSQNPRHKITKRGQNVTFRCDPISEHNRLYWYRQTLGQGPEFLTYFQNEAQLEKSRLLSDRFSAERPKGSFSTLEIQRTEQGDSAMYLCASSLLGTGDIQYFGAGTRLSVL.